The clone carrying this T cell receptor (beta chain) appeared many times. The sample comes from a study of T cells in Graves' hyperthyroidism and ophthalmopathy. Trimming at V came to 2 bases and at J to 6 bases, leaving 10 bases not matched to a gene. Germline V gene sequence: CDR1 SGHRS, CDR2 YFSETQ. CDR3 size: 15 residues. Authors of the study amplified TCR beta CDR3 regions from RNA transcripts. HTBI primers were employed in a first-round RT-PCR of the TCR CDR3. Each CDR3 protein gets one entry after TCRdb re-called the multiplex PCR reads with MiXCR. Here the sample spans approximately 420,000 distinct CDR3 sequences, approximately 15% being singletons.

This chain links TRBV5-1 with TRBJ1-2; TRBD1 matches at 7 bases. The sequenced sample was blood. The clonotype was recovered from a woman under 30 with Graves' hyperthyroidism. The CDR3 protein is CASSLTGDHQNGYTF. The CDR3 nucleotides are TGCGCCAGCAGCTTAACAGGGGATCATCAGAATGGCTACACCTTC.